These 14 T cell receptor beta chains originate from one sample sequenced in a study of cytomegalovirus exposure and HLA in healthy donors. Researchers ran the PCR with 60 Vbeta and 13 Jbeta primers. TCRdb's copy holds only in-frame clones and misses some; the assay was immunoSEQ multiplex PCR. This listing includes approximately 58,000 clones. Sample: PBMCs. These receptors all stem from a woman under 30 in good health and CMV-seronegative.

The gene calls are TRBV30 and TRBJ2-4, with TRBD1 as a possible D gene (6 bases). The length of the CDR3 is 13 residues. Germline V gene data show CDR1 as GTSNPN and CDR2 as SVGIG (reference sequence). V lost 4 bases, J lost 6 bases, and 13 bases lay in between. The CDR3 loop is CAWITGSRNIQYF. CDR3 nucleotides: TGTGCCTGGATAACAGGGTCGCGAAACATTCAGTACTTC.

This chain joins TRBV27 and TRBJ1-2; D remains ambiguous. The CDR3 length is 12 residues. V shed 6 bases and J shed 8 bases, with 13 bases lying between them. Germline V gives CDR1 MNHEY, CDR2 SMNVEV (reference sequence). CDR3 sequence (DNA): TGTGCCAGCAGGTCGGGGAGTCGCGGCTACACCTTC. Translated: CASRSGSRGYTF.

This rearrangement joins TRBV7-6 to TRBJ2-7; D is unclear. CDR1 is SGHVS and CDR2 is FNYEAQ in the germline V gene. The CDR3 consists of 13 residues. V lost 5 bases and J 4 bases, leaving 12 bases between the germline ends. The CDR3 spells CASSHGDTYEQYF. DNA for the CDR3: TGTGCCAGCAGCCACGGCGACACTTACGAGCAGTACTTC.

V is TRBV25-1 and J is TRBJ1-2, with 8 bases aligning to TRBD1. V lost 2 bases to trimming and J lost 3 bases; unmatched junction nucleotides: 2. Germline V lookup: CDR1 MGHDK, CDR2 SYGVNS. This CDR3 spans 14 amino acids. In DNA, the CDR3 is TGTGCCAGCAGTGAACCGACAGGGGACTATGGCTACACCTTC. This gives the protein CASSEPTGDYGYTF.

The chain links TRBV4-1 to TRBJ1-1, with D uncertain. V was shortened by 4 bases and J by 1 base, with 10 bases between the two germline ends. Germline loops: CDR1 MGHRA, CDR2 YSYEKL. This CDR3 has 14 residues. The CDR3, as DNA: TGCGCCAGCAGCCCGTGGGCAGGGAACACTGAAGCTTTCTTT. It codes for CASSPWAGNTEAFF.

The V gene is TRBV19, the J gene TRBJ2-1; weak D call: TRBD1 (6 bases). This CDR3 has 12 residues. Trimming took 5 bases from V and 15 from J, leaving 17 bases between them. The germline CDR1 and CDR2 sequences are LNHDA and SQIVND (reference sequence). The CDR3 loop is CASSLRPGHPFF. Here the CDR3 DNA reads TGTGCCAGTAGTTTGAGACCGGGACATCCGTTCTTC.

This sequence joins TRBV28 and TRBJ1-6; 7 bases line up with TRBD1. The J segment lost 12 bases and the V segment lost 5 bases, leaving 10 bases of the junction unmatched. Germline V gene lookup returns CDR1 MDHEN and CDR2 SYDVKM. The CDR3 is 14 amino acids. The CDR3, as DNA: TGTGCCAGCAGTCCGGGACAGTCCCGGGGACCCCTCCACTTT. As protein: CASSPGQSRGPLHF.

CDR3 DNA sequence: TGCGCCAGCAAGCTTGACTCGGACGAGCAGTACTTC. Translating gives CASKLDSDEQYF. The V and J genes are TRBV5-1 and TRBJ2-7, with D unresolved. The CDR3 covers 12 residues. Germline CDR1 SGHRS, CDR2 YFSETQ. V was clipped by 6 bases and J by 5 bases, with 12 bases between them.

As regards this clone: Mismatch with germline at one junction end may stem from a read error. J is TRBJ2-1 and V is TRBV7-2; TRBD2 matches at 9 bases. The CDR3 runs 17 residues. Germline assignment: CDR1 SGHTA and CDR2 FQGNSA. The CDR3: CARSGLRGGNPYNEQFF. The CDR3 DNA sequence: TGTGCCCGCAGTGGGTTGCGGGGGGGGAATCCCTACAATGAGCAGTTCTTC.

The chain recombines TRBV5-4 with TRBJ1-2; 7 bases map to TRBD1. The CDR3 totals 15 residues. V lost 4 bases and J lost 2; bases outside the gene matches: 8. Germline loops: CDR1 SGHNT, CDR2 YYREEE (reference sequence). CDR3 region: CASSGDRILNYGYTF. In DNA form, the CDR3 reads TGTGCCAGCAGCGGGGACAGAATCCTAAACTATGGCTACACCTTC.

The chain couples TRBV19 to TRBJ2-1; D is unresolved. V was shortened by 2 bases and J by 8 bases, with 13 bases between the two germline ends. Germline V gene data show CDR1 as LNHDA and CDR2 as SQIVND (reference sequence). CDR3 length equals 14 residues. The CDR3 reads CASSIRMGVYEQFF. The CDR3 DNA reads as TGTGCCAGTAGTATAAGGATGGGCGTTTATGAGCAGTTCTTC. Full variable domain (rest looked up from reference TRBV19 and TRBJ2-1): DGGITQSPKYLFRKEGQNVTLSCEQNLNHDAMYWYRQDPGQGLRLIYYSQIVNDFQKGDIAEGYSVSREKKESFPLTVTSAQKNPTAFYLCASSIRMGVYEQFFGPGTRLTVL.

The CDR3 DNA reads as TGCGCCAGCAGCCAAGTATCAGGAAGCCGAGGGGAGCAGTACTTC. Its protein is CASSQVSGSRGEQYF. The chain has TRBV4-1 and TRBJ2-7; D might be TRBD2 (5 bases). V gave up 1 base and J gave up 7 bases, with 17 bases separating them. The CDR3 length is 15 residues. Looked up from germline, CDR1 is MGHRA and CDR2 is YSYEKL.

The gene calls are TRBV25-1 and TRBJ2-4; D is possibly TRBD1 (6 bases). V lost 2 bases, J lost 1 base, and 6 bases lay in between. The CDR3 has 14 residues. Germline lookup yields CDR1 MGHDK and CDR2 SYGVNS. This chain's CDR3 is CASSEDRAKNIQYF. For the CDR3, the DNA is TGTGCCAGCAGTGAAGACAGGGCCAAAAACATTCAGTACTTC.

The CDR3 sequence is CASRGGASPWEQYF. The CDR3 nucleotides read TGCGCCAGCAGAGGGGGGGCCTCCCCTTGGGAGCAGTACTTC. This chain uses TRBV5-1 with TRBJ2-7; possibly TRBD2 for D (7 bases). This CDR3 contains 14 residues. V dropped 5 bases and J dropped 7 bases, with 19 bases sitting between them. The germline V gene encodes CDR1 SGHRS and CDR2 YFSETQ.